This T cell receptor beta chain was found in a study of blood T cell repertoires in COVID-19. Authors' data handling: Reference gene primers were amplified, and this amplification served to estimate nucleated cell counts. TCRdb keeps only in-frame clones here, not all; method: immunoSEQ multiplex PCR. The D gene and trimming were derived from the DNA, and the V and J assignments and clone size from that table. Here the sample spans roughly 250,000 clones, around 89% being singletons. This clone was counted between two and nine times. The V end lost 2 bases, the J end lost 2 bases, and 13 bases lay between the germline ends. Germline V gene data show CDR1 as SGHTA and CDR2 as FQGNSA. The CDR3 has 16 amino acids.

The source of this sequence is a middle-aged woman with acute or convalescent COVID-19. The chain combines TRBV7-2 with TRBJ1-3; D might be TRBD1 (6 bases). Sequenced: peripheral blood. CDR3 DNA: TGTGCCAGCAGCTTACTGGGGGGGGCCACTGGAAACACCATATATTTT. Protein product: CASSLLGGATGNTIYF.